This T cell receptor beta chain is from a study of cytomegalovirus exposure and HLA in healthy donors. Whole-study context: Earlier findings included nearly 120 million unique TCR beta sequences obtained from 170 million or so T cells.

A multiplex PCR was run with 60 Vbeta primers and 13 Jbeta primers. This table comes from immunoSEQ multiplex PCR, and its TCRdb copy is limited to in-frame clones, with some not included. This table has about 110,000 clones, 70% appearing once. The CDR3 consists of 14 residues. Germline V gene sequence: CDR1 SGHRS, CDR2 YFSETQ. J lost 3 bases, V lost 1 base, and 3 bases had no gene match. Details on this clone: Its antigen is currently unknown.

Study observations and caveats: Using a false discovery rate of 0.05, a later analysis showed that roughly 16,000 TCR beta sequences were associated with HLA alleles. The study listed about 150 cytomegalovirus-associated TCR beta chains.

Specimen: PBMCs. The chain recombines TRBV5-1 with TRBJ2-5, with TRBD2 matching 7 bases. This clonotype was obtained from a man in his forties or fifties in good health and CMV-seropositive. CDR3 region: CASSLSGLEETQYF. In DNA form, the CDR3 reads TGCGCCAGCAGCTTGAGCGGACTAGAAGAGACCCAGTACTTC.